These 32 T cell receptor beta chains originate from one sample sequenced in a study of shared clonotypes between healthy human individuals. Profiling relied on immunoSEQ multiplex PCR, and the TCRdb table lists in-frame clones only, not all of them. The repertoire includes hundreds of thousands of clones, around 79% of them detected once, and 13% sits in the top ten. The sample taken for sequencing was PBMCs. The origin of the receptors is a woman in her thirties or forties in good health. Some clones in this sample may be carry-over from other donors' samples.

V and J are TRBV7-2 and TRBJ2-5, with D possibly TRBD2 on 6 matching bases. This CDR3 has 13 amino acids. With 5 bases removed from V and 4 bases from J, the gap between germline ends came to 11 bases. Germline assignment: CDR1 SGHTA and CDR2 FQGNSA. CDR3 residues: CASSPGLTETQYF. The CDR3 DNA is TGTGCCAGCAGCCCGGGACTCACAGAGACCCAGTACTTC.

The rearrangement joins TRBV6-1 to TRBJ1-5; no firm D call. The V end was cut by 4 bases, the J end by 5 bases, with 9 bases between. CDR3 length: 13 residues. The germline gives CDR1 MNHNS, CDR2 SASEGT. The CDR3 spells CASSGGPYQPQHF. The CDR3 DNA sequence: TGTGCCAGCAGTGGGGGTCCCTATCAGCCCCAGCATTTT.

V gene TRBV30 combines with J gene TRBJ1-1; a possible D gene is TRBD1 (6 bases). CDR1 GTSNPN and CDR2 SVGIG come from the germline V gene (reference sequence). Trimming shortened V by 5 bases and J by 0 bases, and 10 bases separated the two germline ends. This CDR3 spans 13 amino acids. The CDR3 region has the DNA TGTGCCTGGCACAGGGCTATGAACACTGAAGCTTTCTTT. Its translation: CAWHRAMNTEAFF.

The V gene is TRBV29-1, the J gene TRBJ2-7; D gene uncertain. This CDR3 spans 13 amino acids. Germline-derived CDR1 and CDR2 are SQVTM and ANQGSEA. Trimming shortened V by 8 bases and J by 0 bases, and 14 bases separated the two germline ends. DNA of the CDR3: TGCAGCATATCCAACGGCAACTCCTACGAGCAGTACTTC. Translation: CSISNGNSYEQYF.

Regarding this clone: At the DNA level, this CDR3 is encoded by other sequences in the same sample as well. The rearrangement links TRBV5-8 to TRBJ1-5, with D unclear. The CDR3 spans 13 residues. V was trimmed by 2 bases and J by 1 base, leaving 4 bases between them. Germline loops: CDR1 SGHTS, CDR2 YDEGEE. Here the CDR3 DNA reads TGTGCCAGCAGCTTTAGGAGCAATCAGCCCCAGCATTTT. Translated: CASSFRSNQPQHF.

The rearrangement uses TRBV27 and TRBJ1-1; D call uncertain. Germline CDR1 and CDR2: MNHEY and SMNVEV (reference sequence). Trimming removed 2 bases at V and 2 bases at J, with 9 bases between. This CDR3 comprises 14 residues. The chain's CDR3 is CASSLGGRNTEAFF. As DNA, the CDR3 is TGTGCCAGCAGTTTAGGCGGTAGAAACACTGAAGCTTTCTTT.

This clone was detected only a few times. J is TRBJ2-2 and V is TRBV9; D may be TRBD2 (5 bases). Trimming cost V 4 bases and J 7 bases, with 20 bases left between them. There are 16 residues in the CDR3. Germline CDR1 is SGDLS and CDR2 is YYNGEE. The DNA of the CDR3 is TGTGCCAGCAGCCCAGCGAGCGGACTCCCTATCGGGGAGCTGTTTTTT. It specifies CASSPASGLPIGELFF.

To note about this clone: The sample carries other DNA sequences with the same CDR3. The chain employs TRBV18 and TRBJ2-7, with D perhaps matching TRBD2 (7 bases). The length of the CDR3 is 13 residues. Germline-derived CDR1 and CDR2 are KGHSH and LQKENI. V dropped 3 bases and J dropped 4 bases, with 10 bases sitting between them. The CDR3 nucleotides are TGTGCCAGCTCACCGCGGGGGCGGTACGAGCAGTACTTC. This gives the protein CASSPRGRYEQYF.

This chain joins TRBV11-3 and TRBJ2-1; D is possibly TRBD2 (6 bases). CDR1 and CDR2 from the germline V gene are SGHNT and YENEEA. V lost 3 bases and J 2 bases, leaving 11 bases between the germline ends. The CDR3 totals 15 residues. The DNA of the CDR3 is TGTGCCAGCAGCTTTAGAGGAGGGACCTACAATGAGCAGTTCTTC. Amino acid sequence: CASSFRGGTYNEQFF.

With respect to this clone: In the same sample, other DNA sequences code for this CDR3. The chain recombines TRBV29-1 with TRBJ2-3; no clear D. CDR1 SQVTM and CDR2 ANQGSEA come from the germline V gene. Trimming took 2 bases from V and 1 from J, leaving 7 bases between them. This CDR3 region has 13 residues. The CDR3 bases are TGCAGCGTTGAATCTAGAGGCACAGATACGCAGTATTTT. It is translated as CSVESRGTDTQYF.

V gene TRBV5-1 combines with J gene TRBJ2-3; TRBD2 matches 8 bases. The germline gives CDR1 SGHRS, CDR2 YFSETQ. With V trimmed by 2 bases and J by 1 base, 9 bases remained unmatched. The CDR3 contains 17 residues. Here the CDR3 DNA reads TGCGCCAGCAGCTTTACCACAGCGGGAGACGGCACAGATACGCAGTATTTT. As protein: CASSFTTAGDGTDTQYF.

This clone was seen once. The rearrangement joins TRBV4-3 to TRBJ2-3; TRBD2 matches at 9 bases. Germline V gives CDR1 LGHNA, CDR2 YSLEER. The CDR3 contains 15 residues. The V and J ends lost 2 bases and 6 bases, in that order; junction bases with no gene match: 6. CDR3 sequence: CASSQIAGEGDTQYF. CDR3 DNA sequence: TGCGCCAGCAGCCAAATAGCGGGAGAGGGGGATACGCAGTATTTT.

The genes are TRBV6-5 and TRBJ2-7; D not resolved. The CDR3 length is 11 residues. The germline gives CDR1 MNHEY, CDR2 SVGAGI. Trimming left V 6 bases short and J 3 bases short, with 6 bases between. As DNA, the CDR3 is TGTGCCAGCAGCCCAAGCTACGAGCAGTACTTC. Translating it yields CASSPSYEQYF.

This chain connects TRBV20-1 to TRBJ2-3; D not certain. There are 11 residues in the CDR3. Germline V gives CDR1 DFQATT, CDR2 SNEGSKA (reference sequence). CDR3 region: CSATLVDTQYF. The CDR3 nucleotides are TGCAGCGCGACTCTCGTGGATACGCAGTATTTT.

The chain uses TRBV28 and TRBJ1-5; perhaps TRBD1 as D (5 bases). In germline, CDR1 is MDHEN, CDR2 SYDVKM. V shed 2 bases and J shed 4 bases, with 12 bases lying between them. The CDR3 contains 15 residues. The CDR3 sequence is CASSLNRGWNQPQHF. Written as DNA, the CDR3 is TGTGCCAGCAGTTTAAACCGGGGCTGGAATCAGCCCCAGCATTTT.

The genes are TRBV5-1 and TRBJ2-5; D may be TRBD2 (5 bases). CDR1 is SGHRS, CDR2 YFSETQ, per germline. The CDR3 runs to 16 residues. Trimming shortened V by 0 bases and J by 3 bases, and 15 bases separated the two germline ends. In DNA, the CDR3 is TGCGCCAGCAGCTTGGGACTTGGAGACGGGGAAGAGACCCAGTACTTC. Protein sequence: CASSLGLGDGEETQYF. Filled out from reference TRBV5-1 and TRBJ2-5, the complete variable domain reads KAGVTQTPRYLIKTRGQQVTLSCSPISGHRSVSWYQQTPGQGLQFLFEYFSETQRNKGNFPGRFSGRQFSNSRSEMNVSTLELGDSALYLCASSLGLGDGEETQYFGPGTRLLVL.

The chain uses TRBV2 and TRBJ2-3; 9 bases are shared with TRBD1. CDR1 is SNHLY and CDR2 is FYNNEI in the germline V gene. The length of the CDR3 is 15 residues. With V trimmed by 7 bases and J by 2 bases, 7 bases remained unmatched. The CDR3 DNA sequence: TGTGCCAGCATCCGGGACAGGGCGTCCACAGATACGCAGTATTTT. Translation gives CASIRDRASTDTQYF.

The genes are TRBV6-4 and TRBJ2-3, with TRBD2 matching 9 bases. This CDR3 has 15 residues. Germline V gene data show CDR1 as MRHNA and CDR2 as SNTAGT. The V segment lost 2 bases and the J segment 2 bases; nucleotides outside the gene matches: 2. Here the CDR3 reads CASSDGGGDTDTQYF. The CDR3 DNA sequence: TGTGCCAGCAGTGACGGCGGGGGGGACACAGATACGCAGTATTTT.

The rearrangement uses TRBV20-1 and TRBJ2-5; D is perhaps TRBD2 (6 bases). Trimming removed 1 base from V and 9 bases from J, with 9 bases in between. CDR1 and CDR2 (germline): DFQATT, SNEGSKA (reference sequence). CDR3 length: 11 residues. The CDR3 sequence is CSARGWRAQYF. The CDR3 coding sequence is TGCAGTGCTAGAGGGTGGAGGGCCCAGTACTTC.

In regard to this clone: Other DNA sequences in this sample translate to the same CDR3. V and J are TRBV28 and TRBJ1-5, with D possibly TRBD1 on 5 matching bases. Germline V CDR1 and CDR2: MDHEN, SYDVKM. There are 14 residues in the CDR3. With 3 bases removed from V and 3 bases from J, the gap between germline ends came to 9 bases. CDR3 protein: CASSFGGSNQPQHF. CDR3 nucleotides: TGTGCCAGCAGTTTCGGGGGGTCCAATCAGCCCCAGCATTTT.

The chain carries TRBV5-1 and TRBJ1-5, with D tentatively TRBD1 (5 bases). The V end lost 1 base, the J end lost 1 base, and 9 bases lay between the germline ends. This CDR3 contains 15 residues. Germline V gives CDR1 SGHRS, CDR2 YFSETQ. The CDR3 DNA sequence: TGCGCCAGCAGCTTGTCTGGGGACAGCAATCAGCCCCAGCATTTT. Protein product: CASSLSGDSNQPQHF.

The chain joins TRBV27 to TRBJ2-3, with 7 bases identical to TRBD2. Trimming took 5 bases from V and 3 from J; bases not matched to a gene: 8. CDR3 length: 15 residues. Germline CDR1 and CDR2: MNHEY and SMNVEV (reference sequence). This chain's CDR3 is CASSPVGRWTDTQYF. As DNA, the CDR3 is TGTGCCAGCAGTCCGGTCGGGAGGTGGACAGATACGCAGTATTTT.

V is TRBV19 and J is TRBJ1-2, with 11 bases matching TRBD1. The CDR3 is made up of 14 amino acids. Unmatched junction bases numbered 10, after V lost 5 bases and J lost 11 bases. Germline CDR1 is LNHDA and CDR2 is SQIVND (reference sequence). The CDR3: CASSLEEGTGGYTF. The CDR3 nucleotides are TGTGCCAGTAGTCTGGAGGAGGGGACAGGGGGTTACACCTTC. Drawing the rest from reference TRBV19 and TRBJ1-2, the complete variable domain is DGGITQSPKYLFRKEGQNVTLSCEQNLNHDAMYWYRQDPGQGLRLIYYSQIVNDFQKGDIAEGYSVSREKKESFPLTVTSAQKNPTAFYLCASSLEEGTGGYTFGSGTRLTVV.

This clone came up a few times. V gene TRBV15 combines with J gene TRBJ1-1, with 11 positions matching TRBD1. V shed 5 bases, J shed 1 base, and the junction held 0 bases outside the gene matches. The CDR3 has 14 residues. In germline, CDR1 is LNHNV, CDR2 YYDKDF (reference sequence). The CDR3 reads CATSGQGANTEAFF. The CDR3 nucleotides read TGTGCCACCAGCGGACAGGGGGCGAACACTGAAGCTTTCTTT.

The chain combines TRBV7-8 with TRBJ2-7, with 10 bases identical to TRBD2. The germline CDR1 and CDR2 sequences are SGHVS and FQNEAQ. The length of the CDR3 is 16 residues. The ends lost 5 bases at V and 1 base at J; junction bases unmatched: 8. This chain's CDR3 is CASSVTNSGRSYEQYF. The DNA for the CDR3 is TGTGCCAGCAGCGTTACTAATAGCGGGAGGTCCTACGAGCAGTACTTC.

The chain is built from TRBV9 and TRBJ2-7; tentatively, D is TRBD1 or TRBD2 (6 bases each). Looked up from germline, CDR1 is SGDLS and CDR2 is YYNGEE. V gave up 0 bases and J gave up 2 bases, with 15 bases separating them. CDR3 size: 16 residues. CDR3 in DNA: TGTGCCAGCAGCGTAGGCCCGGGGGCATCGACCTACGAGCAGTACTTC. This sequence encodes CASSVGPGASTYEQYF.

This clone was observed a single time. At the DNA level, this CDR3 is encoded by other sequences in the same sample as well. This chain links TRBV7-2 with TRBJ2-3, with 7 bases identical to TRBD2. V lost 3 bases, J lost 0 bases, and 3 bases stayed unmatched. The CDR3 sequence is 15 residues long. Germline CDR1 is SGHTA and CDR2 is FQGNSA. CDR3 DNA: TGTGCCAGCAGCTTGGGACTACCGAGCACAGATACGCAGTATTTT. As protein: CASSLGLPSTDTQYF. The full variable domain, its missing parts supplied by reference TRBV7-2 and TRBJ2-3, is GAGVSQSPSNKVTEKGKDVELRCDPISGHTALYWYRQSLGQGLEFLIYFQGNSAPDKSGLPSDRFSAERTGGSVSTLTIQRTQQEDSAVYLCASSLGLPSTDTQYFGPGTRLTVL.

This sequence joins TRBV11-2 and TRBJ1-4; D is undetermined. The CDR3 is made up of 14 amino acids. Germline lookup yields CDR1 SGHAT and CDR2 FQNNGV. Trimming left V 5 bases short and J 8 bases short, with 15 bases between. CDR3 protein: CASSQTPVTEKLFF. For the CDR3, the DNA is TGTGCCAGCAGCCAAACACCAGTCACGGAAAAACTGTTTTTT.

This rearrangement joins TRBV27 to TRBJ2-2, with D uncertain. V was clipped by 0 bases and J by 6 bases, with 8 bases between them. The CDR3 spans 14 residues. Germline V gives CDR1 MNHEY, CDR2 SMNVEV (reference sequence). CDR3 residues: CASSLSKGAGELFF. The CDR3 coding sequence is TGTGCCAGCAGTTTATCGAAGGGCGCCGGGGAGCTGTTTTTT.

As DNA, the CDR3 is TGCGCCAGCAGCTCCGACGGATTCTATGGCTACACCTTC. Translating it yields CASSSDGFYGYTF. The chain combines TRBV5-1 with TRBJ1-2; D not certain. V was shortened by 3 bases and J by 4 bases, with 10 bases between the two germline ends. The germline gives CDR1 SGHRS, CDR2 YFSETQ. The CDR3 covers 13 residues.

In its sample, this clone was seen once. CDR3 sequence (DNA): TGCGCCAGCAGAGACCCCGGGGGCAATGAGCAGTTCTTC. Its protein is CASRDPGGNEQFF. The rearrangement joins TRBV10-2 to TRBJ2-1, with a weak D call TRBD2 (6 bases). From germline, CDR1 is WSHSY and CDR2 SAAADI. The CDR3 runs to 13 residues. V lost 6 bases and J lost 6, with 12 bases in between.

The chain joins TRBV15 to TRBJ2-4, with 8 bases lining up with TRBD2. This CDR3 has 15 amino acids. In germline, CDR1 is LNHNV, CDR2 YYDKDF (reference sequence). The V gene end was trimmed by 0 bases and the J gene end by 7 bases; junction bases not matched to a gene: 5. CDR3 nucleotide sequence: TGTGCCACCAGCAGAGACGGGACTAGTAGGAACATTCAGTACTTC. It translates to CATSRDGTSRNIQYF.